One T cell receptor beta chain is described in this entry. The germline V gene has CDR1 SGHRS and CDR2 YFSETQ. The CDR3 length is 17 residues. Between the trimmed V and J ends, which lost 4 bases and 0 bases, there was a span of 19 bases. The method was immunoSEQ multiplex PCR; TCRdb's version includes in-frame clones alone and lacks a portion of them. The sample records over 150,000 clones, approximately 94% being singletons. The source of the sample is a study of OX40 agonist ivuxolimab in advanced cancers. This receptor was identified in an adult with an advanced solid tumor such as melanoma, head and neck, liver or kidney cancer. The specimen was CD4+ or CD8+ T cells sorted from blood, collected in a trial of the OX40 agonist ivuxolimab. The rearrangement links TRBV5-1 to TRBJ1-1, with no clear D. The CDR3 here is CASSQSALDDLNTEAFF. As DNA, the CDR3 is TGCGCCAGCAGCCAGAGTGCGTTGGACGATCTGAACACTGAAGCTTTCTTT. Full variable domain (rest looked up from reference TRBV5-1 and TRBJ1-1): KAGVTQTPRYLIKTRGQQVTLSCSPISGHRSVSWYQQTPGQGLQFLFEYFSETQRNKGNFPGRFSGRQFSNSRSEMNVSTLELGDSALYLCASSQSALDDLNTEAFFGQGTRLTVV.